The 28 T cell receptor beta chains listed next were all sequenced from one sample in a study of OX40 agonist ivuxolimab in advanced cancers. Profiled with immunoSEQ multiplex PCR; TCRdb holds only in-frame clones, not every one. This table holds nearly 20,000 clones, 70% to 90% found once. Here the sequenced sample was CD4+ or CD8+ T cells sorted from blood, taken in a trial of the OX40 agonist ivuxolimab. The receptors were sampled from an adult with an advanced solid tumor such as melanoma, head and neck, liver or kidney cancer.

The gene calls are TRBV29-1 and TRBJ2-7; 8 nucleotides align to TRBD1. The ends lost 4 bases at V and 4 bases at J; junction bases unmatched: 9. CDR1 and CDR2 from the germline V gene are SQVTM and ANQGSEA. There are 14 residues in the CDR3. The CDR3 sequence is CSVVPQGAWYEQYF. CDR3 bases: TGCAGCGTTGTCCCCCAGGGGGCTTGGTACGAGCAGTACTTC.

This clone was observed a handful of times. The chain is built from TRBV27 and TRBJ1-2; tentative D call: TRBD1 (5 bases). CDR1 MNHEY and CDR2 SMNVEV come from the germline V gene (reference sequence). Trimming pared 4 bases from V and 1 base from J, leaving 10 bases between. The CDR3 length is 14 residues. The DNA for the CDR3 is TGTGCCAGCAGTTCAACAGGACTTAACTATGGCTACACCTTC. Residues: CASSSTGLNYGYTF.

J is TRBJ2-5 and V is TRBV9; D remains unclear. Germline CDR1 is SGDLS and CDR2 is YYNGEE. V was shortened by 0 bases and J by 1 base, with 7 bases between the two germline ends. The CDR3 has 14 residues. The CDR3 DNA is TGTGCCAGCAGCGTAGACGACTTCCAAGAGACCCAGTACTTC. As protein: CASSVDDFQETQYF.

J is TRBJ2-5 and V is TRBV27; 10 bases agree with TRBD2. The CDR3 is 14 residues long. The germline gives CDR1 MNHEY, CDR2 SMNVEV (reference sequence). J lost 4 bases, V lost 2 bases, and 1 base had no gene match. CDR3 DNA: TGTGCCAGCAGTTTACGACTAGCGGGAGAGACCCAGTACTTC. This gives the protein CASSLRLAGETQYF.

This chain joins TRBV5-1 and TRBJ2-2; 11 bases agree with TRBD2. This CDR3 is built from 17 residues. Germline CDR1 is SGHRS and CDR2 is YFSETQ. The J segment lost 6 bases and the V segment lost 3 bases, leaving 10 bases of the junction unmatched. CDR3 residues: CASSSPSGGRGSGELFF. For the CDR3, the DNA is TGCGCCAGCAGCTCCCCTAGCGGGGGGCGAGGGTCCGGGGAGCTGTTTTTT.

Only a few counts were recorded for this clone. The V and J genes are TRBV5-4 and TRBJ2-1; TRBD1 is a possible D gene (5 bases). The CDR3 length is 14 residues. Germline CDR1 and CDR2: SGHNT and YYREEE (reference sequence). Trimming pared 1 base from V and 1 base from J, leaving 6 bases between. The CDR3 coding sequence is TGTGCCAGCAGCTTGCGACAGTCCTACAATGAGCAGTTCTTC. Residues: CASSLRQSYNEQFF.

The gene calls are TRBV5-4 and TRBJ1-2; D is uncertain. The ends were cut back, 0 bases at V and 6 bases at J, with 9 bases in the middle. The CDR3 is made up of 13 amino acids. Germline CDR1 reads SGHNT; CDR2 reads YYREEE (reference sequence). The CDR3 loop is CASSLEVLDGYTF. CDR3 in DNA: TGTGCCAGCAGCTTGGAGGTTTTAGATGGCTACACCTTC.

The V call is TRBV6-6, the J call TRBJ1-1; D gene unclear. There are 12 residues in the CDR3. Germline lookup yields CDR1 MNHNY and CDR2 SVGAGI (reference sequence). Trimming cost V 0 bases and J 6 bases, with 5 bases left between them. CDR3 in DNA: TGTGCCAGCAGTTACTCGCTGGCTGAAGCTTTCTTT. It codes for CASSYSLAEAFF.

This CDR3 reads CASSPPGSRHTIYF. As DNA, the CDR3 is TGTGCCAGCTCACCGCCAGGGTCTAGACACACCATATATTTT. V gene TRBV18 combines with J gene TRBJ1-3; weak D call: TRBD1 (5 bases). In germline, CDR1 is KGHSH, CDR2 LQKENI. This CDR3 is 14 amino acids long. Trimming stripped 3 bases from V and 8 bases from J, with 14 bases between.

This chain links TRBV5-1 with TRBJ1-2; TRBD1 aligns across 9 bases. This CDR3 region has 14 residues. Germline CDR1 reads SGHRS; CDR2 reads YFSETQ. J gave up 7 bases and V 5 bases, and 9 bases lay outside the gene matches. DNA for the CDR3: TGCGCCAGCAGGGAAAACAGGGGGCAGAGTGGCTACACCTTC. It translates to CASRENRGQSGYTF. Together with reference TRBV5-1 and TRBJ1-2, the CDR3 gives the full variable domain: KAGVTQTPRYLIKTRGQQVTLSCSPISGHRSVSWYQQTPGQGLQFLFEYFSETQRNKGNFPGRFSGRQFSNSRSEMNVSTLELGDSALYLCASRENRGQSGYTFGSGTRLTVV.

The chain employs TRBV7-6 and TRBJ2-7; 7 bases are a match to TRBD1. The CDR3 contains 14 residues. Germline CDR1 reads SGHVS; CDR2 reads FNYEAQ. The J segment lost 4 bases and the V segment lost 3 bases, leaving 6 bases of the junction unmatched. The CDR3: CASSFLTGSYEQYF. The CDR3 DNA follows: TGTGCCAGCAGCTTCCTGACAGGGTCATACGAGCAGTACTTC. The whole variable domain, filled in from reference TRBV7-6 and TRBJ2-7, reads GAGVSQSPRYKVTKRGQDVALRCDPISGHVSLYWYRQALGQGPEFLTYFNYEAQQDKSGLPNDRFSAERPEGSISTLTIQRTEQRDSAMYRCASSFLTGSYEQYFGPGTRLTVT.

The chain has TRBV5-1 and TRBJ2-5, with 8 bases that match TRBD2. The CDR3 is made up of 14 amino acids. The J segment lost 5 bases and the V segment lost 7 bases, leaving 10 bases of the junction unmatched. Germline CDR1 SGHRS, CDR2 YFSETQ. The CDR3 reads CASGKSGGGETQYF. As DNA, the CDR3 is TGCGCCAGCGGAAAGAGCGGGGGAGGCGAGACCCAGTACTTC.

V is TRBV5-1 and J is TRBJ1-3; no definite D call. Trimming left V 1 base short and J 2 bases short, with 10 bases between. This CDR3 spans 15 amino acids. Germline CDR1 and CDR2: SGHRS and YFSETQ. The CDR3 nucleotides are TGCGCCAGCAGCTTGATCGGGAGCGCTGGAAACACCATATATTTT. This encodes CASSLIGSAGNTIYF.

The chain joins TRBV27 to TRBJ2-1; weak D call: TRBD2 (7 bases). Germline V lookup: CDR1 MNHEY, CDR2 SMNVEV (reference sequence). V was trimmed by 2 bases and J by 9 bases, leaving 20 bases between them. The CDR3 consists of 16 residues. CDR3 sequence: CASSLLGGGQVVEQFF. The CDR3 DNA follows: TGTGCCAGCAGTTTACTAGGGGGGGGGCAGGTTGTTGAGCAGTTCTTC.

V usage is TRBV11-3 and J usage is TRBJ2-3; a weak D match, TRBD2 (5 bases). The CDR3 consists of 13 residues. The germline CDR1 and CDR2 sequences are SGHNT and YENEEA. V was pared by 3 bases and J by 4 bases, with 8 bases between. CDR3: CASSFTRADTQYF. The CDR3 DNA reads TGTGCCAGCAGCTTCACGCGGGCAGATACGCAGTATTTT.

The sample holds one count of this clone. This chain uses TRBV7-2 with TRBJ2-1; D perhaps matches TRBD2 (5 bases). Trimming took 1 base from V and 5 from J, leaving 9 bases between them. CDR1 and CDR2 (germline): SGHTA, FQGNSA. The CDR3 is made up of 14 amino acids. This CDR3 is CASSLGVANNEQFF. The CDR3, as DNA: TGTGCCAGCAGCTTAGGGGTAGCGAACAATGAGCAGTTCTTC.

The V and J genes are TRBV29-1 and TRBJ2-6; D is perhaps TRBD2 (7 bases). In germline, CDR1 is SQVTM, CDR2 ANQGSEA. V was cut by 3 bases and J by 3 bases, with 9 bases left in between. This CDR3 contains 14 residues. The CDR3 spells CSVEGGRGANVLTF. CDR3 DNA: TGCAGCGTTGAGGGGGGGCGTGGGGCCAACGTCCTGACTTTC.

The CDR3 protein is CASNLRQEREQFF. Written as DNA, the CDR3 is TGTGCCAGCAACTTACGACAGGAGCGGGAGCAGTTCTTC. This chain links TRBV6-6 with TRBJ2-1; a weak D match, TRBD1 (6 bases). Germline-derived CDR1 and CDR2 are MNHNY and SVGAGI (reference sequence). This CDR3 comprises 13 residues. The germline V and J ends were trimmed by 7 bases and 10 bases, with 17 bases remaining between them.

V is TRBV7-3 and J is TRBJ2-5, with 7 positions matching TRBD2. The CDR3 contains 15 residues. The V gene's germline CDR1 is SGHTA and CDR2 FQGTGA. V shed 5 bases, J shed 5 bases, and the junction held 11 bases outside the gene matches. In nucleotides, the CDR3 is TGTGCCAGCAGCCCAGGGTGGGGTAGCGGGGAGACCCAGTACTTC. It is translated as CASSPGWGSGETQYF.

The chain links TRBV5-5 to TRBJ2-5; 12 bases align to TRBD2. The CDR3 loop spans 15 amino acids. V was pared by 1 base and J by 2 bases, with 0 bases of the junction left unmatched. Germline V gene data show CDR1 as SGHKS and CDR2 as YYEKEE (reference sequence). CDR3 nucleotide sequence: TGTGCCAGCAGCTTGCTAGCGGGGGGGCAAGAGACCCAGTACTTC. It translates to CASSLLAGGQETQYF.

The V call is TRBV2, the J call TRBJ2-2; D remains ambiguous. The ends were cut back, 5 bases at V and 8 bases at J, with 6 bases in the middle. Germline V lookup: CDR1 SNHLY, CDR2 FYNNEI. CDR3 size: 11 residues. As DNA, the CDR3 is TGTGCCAGCAGTTCGGTGGGGGAGCTGTTTTTT. Its protein product is CASSSVGELFF.

This chain joins TRBV27 and TRBJ1-6; D is possibly TRBD1 (5 bases). The CDR3 extends over 13 amino acids. Germline-derived CDR1 and CDR2 are MNHEY and SMNVEV (reference sequence). V lost 5 bases to trimming and J lost 7 bases, with 9 bases between them. CDR3 coding DNA: TGTGCCAGCAGTCCCGACAGAAATTCACCCCTCCACTTT. Translating it yields CASSPDRNSPLHF.

The V call is TRBV9, the J call TRBJ2-1; tentatively, D is TRBD2 (6 bases). V lost 3 bases to trimming and J lost 0 bases, with 13 bases between them. The germline CDR1 and CDR2 sequences are SGDLS and YYNGEE. The CDR3 consists of 16 residues. The CDR3 coding sequence is TGTGCCAGCAGCGGACCGGGGGAGAGCTCCTACAATGAGCAGTTCTTC. Protein product: CASSGPGESSYNEQFF.

This clone has more than one count but fewer than ten. The V gene is TRBV30, the J gene TRBJ1-1; D gene unclear. The CDR3 runs 12 residues. V lost 5 bases, J lost 0 bases, and 7 bases lay in between. Looked up from germline, CDR1 is GTSNPN and CDR2 is SVGIG (reference sequence). This CDR3 is CAWGRMNTEAFF. The DNA for the CDR3 is TGTGCCTGGGGACGGATGAACACTGAAGCTTTCTTT.

V gene TRBV30 combines with J gene TRBJ1-3; no clear D gene. The CDR3 covers 11 residues. V was cut by 4 bases and J by 7 bases, with 8 bases left in between. CDR1 is GTSNPN, CDR2 SVGIG, per germline (reference sequence). The CDR3 DNA reads TGTGCCTGGACGGGAGCTAACACCATATATTTT. Protein: CAWTGANTIYF.

The V call is TRBV2, the J call TRBJ1-2; 9 bases agree with TRBD1. The CDR3 is 14 amino acids. The ends lost 4 bases at V and 5 bases at J; junction bases unmatched: 5. Germline CDR1 and CDR2: SNHLY and FYNNEI. CDR3: CASSGDRVLYGYTF. The DNA for the CDR3 is TGTGCCAGCAGTGGGGACAGGGTGTTGTATGGCTACACCTTC.

The chain joins TRBV19 to TRBJ2-6; D tentatively fits TRBD1 or TRBD2 (5 bases each). The CDR3 length is 18 residues. In germline, CDR1 is LNHDA, CDR2 SQIVND (reference sequence). With 7 bases removed from V and 0 bases from J, the gap between germline ends came to 19 bases. In DNA, the CDR3 is TGTGCCAGTAATCCCTCCGTGGGACGGGGCTCTGGGGCCAACGTCCTGACTTTC. Protein product: CASNPSVGRGSGANVLTF.

The chain recombines TRBV11-3 with TRBJ2-5; the match to TRBD1 covers 8 bases. V was clipped by 5 bases and J by 2 bases; unmatched bases: 13. The CDR3 is 17 residues long. Germline V lookup: CDR1 SGHNT, CDR2 YENEEA. The CDR3: CASSPYWGQVLQETQYF. The CDR3 bases are TGTGCCAGCAGCCCCTATTGGGGACAGGTGCTTCAAGAGACCCAGTACTTC. Drawing the rest from reference TRBV11-3 and TRBJ2-5, the complete variable domain is EAGVVQSPRYKIIEKKQPVAFWCNPISGHNTLYWYLQNLGQGPELLIRYENEEAVDDSQLPKDRFSAERLKGVDSTLKIQPAELGDSAVYLCASSPYWGQVLQETQYFGPGTRLLVL.